This TCR beta chain is from a study of Graves' ophthalmopathy and Graves' hyperthyroidism. Germline trimming cut 0 bases from V and 5 bases from J; bases unmatched to any gene: 7. CDR1 and CDR2 from the germline V gene are LGHNA and YSLEER. The CDR3 is 16 amino acids. A few counts support this clonotype. Ophthalmopathy donors' eye disease showed moderate-to-severe activity, CAS of at least 3, NOSPECS of at least 4 and duration under 3 months. As the starting material, more than 8 ml of fresh peripheral blood yielded the PBMCs. RNA served as the template for amplifying TCR beta CDR3 regions. A first-round RT-PCR used HTBI primers, followed by a second-round multiplex PCR. TCRdb re-called the multiplex PCR reads with MiXCR, one entry per CDR3 protein. The table lists hundreds of thousands of distinct CDR3 sequences, more than 40% of them singletons, with over 2.5% in the top ten.

V gene TRBV4-3 combines with J gene TRBJ2-5; 9 bases align to TRBD1. The material sequenced was peripheral blood. This clonotype was obtained from an adult man with Graves' ophthalmopathy. CDR3 region: CASSQDRQGGWETQYF. The CDR3 nucleotides read TGCGCCAGCAGCCAAGATAGACAGGGGGGCTGGGAGACCCAGTACTTC.